The rows below give T cell receptor beta chains drawn from one sample of a study of blood T cell repertoires in COVID-19. TCRdb's table, derived via immunoSEQ multiplex PCR, lists solely in-frame clones and lacks some. Of 300,000 or so clones in the sample, about 90% were seen once. The specimen was peripheral blood. These receptors were taken from a woman aged 50 to 60 who had recovered from COVID-19. Each CDR3 is given with its conserved first and last residue. A D gene is named only where the DNA matches it firmly. Size is stated for part of the rows, as once, few or many counts, or as a class when the clone is expanded.

>TRBD1|.|TRBV18|TRBJ1-2
TGTGCCAGCTCTCAGGACAGGGACTATGGCTACACCTTC
CASSQDRDYGYTF
>.|.|TRBV7-8|TRBJ1-3
TGTGCCAGCAGTCCGCTAGGGACTCGCTCTGGAAACACCATATATTTT
CASSPLGTRSGNTIYF
>TRBD2|.|TRBV28|TRBJ2-3
TGTGCCAGCAGTTTTCCAGAGCGGGGGGGCCAGAGAGATACGCAGTATTTT
CASSFPERGGQRDTQYF
>.|.|TRBV20-1|TRBJ2-2
TGCAGTGCTAGTGGGACTTCGAACACCGGGGAGCTGTTTTTT
CSASGTSNTGELFF
>TRBD1|once|TRBV3-1/TRBV3-2|TRBJ2-3
TGTGCCAGCAGCCTACGACAGGGGACAGGATTTTATACGCAGTATTTT
CASSLRQGTGFYTQYF
>.|.|TRBV28|TRBJ1-2
TGTGCCAGCAGTTTCCAGGGTACTAACTATGGCTACACCTTC
CASSFQGTNYGYTF
>TRBD1|.|TRBV28|TRBJ1-5
TGTGCCAGCAGTTTGGCCAGGGGGACCCAGCCCCAGCATTTT
CASSLARGTQPQHF
>.|.|TRBV12-3/TRBV12-4|TRBJ1-1
TGTGCCAGCAGTTTCGGTGAGGACACTGAAGCTTTCTTT
CASSFGEDTEAFF
>.|.|TRBV27|TRBJ2-1
TGTGCCAGCAGTTTGGGGCGGAACCACTACAATGAGCAGTTCTTC
CASSLGRNHYNEQFF
>.|.|TRBV7-9|TRBJ1-1
TGTGCCAGCAGTCCCCGGGGGACTGAAGCTTTCTTT
CASSPRGTEAFF
>.|.|TRBV20-1|TRBJ1-2
TGCAGTGCTAGTTTGGGAGCTACTAACTATGGCTACACCTTC
CSASLGATNYGYTF
>TRBD1|once|TRBV11-2|TRBJ1-3
TGTGCCAGCAGCGCGCAGACAGGGCCTGGAAACACCATATATTTT
CASSAQTGPGNTIYF
>TRBD2|.|TRBV7-3|TRBJ2-1
TGTGCCAGCAGCCCGCAGACTAGCGGGAGACACAATGAGCAGTTCTTC
CASSPQTSGRHNEQFF
>TRBD1|.|TRBV4-3|TRBJ2-6
TGCGCCAGCAGCCAAGCCTGGGACAGGAGTTGGGTCCTGACTTTC
CASSQAWDRSWVLTF
>TRBD1|.|TRBV9|TRBJ2-7
TGTGCCAGCAGCGTAGAACGGACAGGCTACGAGCAGTACTTC
CASSVERTGYEQYF
>TRBD1|.|TRBV28|TRBJ1-2
TGTGCCAGCAGTACCGGACAGGGTTATGGCTACACCTTC
CASSTGQGYGYTF
>.|.|TRBV6-5|TRBJ2-1
TGTGCCAGCACCGAGAGTTGGGGCAGTGAGCAGTTCTTC
CASTESWGSEQFF
>.|.|TRBV30|TRBJ1-2
TGTGCCTGGAGTGTACCCACGGTCTATGGCTACACCTTC
CAWSVPTVYGYTF
>TRBD2|.|TRBV10-3|TRBJ2-7
TGTGCCATCAGTGAGAATAGGCGGGAGAGGCACGAGCAGTACTTC
CAISENRRERHEQYF
>.|.|TRBV6-2/TRBV6-3|TRBJ2-3
TGTGCCAGCAGCCCCCGACAGGTTGAAGATACGCAGTATTTT
CASSPRQVEDTQYF
>TRBD2|.|TRBV7-2|TRBJ2-5
TGTGCCAGCAGCGGCAGACTAGCGGGAGAAGAGACCCAGTACTTC
CASSGRLAGEETQYF
>.|once|TRBV5-1|TRBJ1-2
TGCGCCAGCAGCTTCATGGGCCTGGCAATCAACTATGGCTACACCTTC
CASSFMGLAINYGYTF
>.|.|TRBV11-2|TRBJ1-4
TGTGCCAGCAGGGGGGGAGCAGCAACTAATGAAAAACTGTTTTTT
CASRGGAATNEKLFF
>.|.|TRBV5-5|TRBJ1-4
TGTGCCAGCAGCCACCGGGGAAACAATGAAAAACTGTTTTTT
CASSHRGNNEKLFF
>.|.|TRBV12-3/TRBV12-4|TRBJ2-7
TGTGCCAGCAGTATGACAGTAGACGAGCAGTACTTC
CASSMTVDEQYF
>TRBD2|.|TRBV5-4|TRBJ2-1
TGTGCCAGCAGCGGGGGCCTAGCGGGGGGATCCTACAATGAGCAGTTCTTC
CASSGGLAGGSYNEQFF
>TRBD1|.|TRBV6-2/TRBV6-3|TRBJ1-5
TGTGCCAGCAGTTACGCAGGGGACAGGGGAAATCAGCCCCAGCATTTT
CASSYAGDRGNQPQHF
>.|.|TRBV7-9|TRBJ1-1
TGTGCCAGCACACAGGGCCTGAACACTGAAGCTTTCTTT
CASTQGLNTEAFF